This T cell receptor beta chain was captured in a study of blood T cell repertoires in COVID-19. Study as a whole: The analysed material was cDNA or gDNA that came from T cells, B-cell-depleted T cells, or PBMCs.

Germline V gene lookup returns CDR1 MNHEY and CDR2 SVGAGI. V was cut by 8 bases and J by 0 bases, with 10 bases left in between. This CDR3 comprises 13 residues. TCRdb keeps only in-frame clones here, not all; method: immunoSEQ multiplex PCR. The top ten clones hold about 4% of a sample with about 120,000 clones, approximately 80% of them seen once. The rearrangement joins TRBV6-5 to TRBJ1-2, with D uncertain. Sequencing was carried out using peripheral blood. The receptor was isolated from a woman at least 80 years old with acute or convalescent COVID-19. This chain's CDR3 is CASVRGANYGYTF. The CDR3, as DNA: TGTGCCAGCGTTCGGGGTGCTAACTATGGCTACACCTTC.